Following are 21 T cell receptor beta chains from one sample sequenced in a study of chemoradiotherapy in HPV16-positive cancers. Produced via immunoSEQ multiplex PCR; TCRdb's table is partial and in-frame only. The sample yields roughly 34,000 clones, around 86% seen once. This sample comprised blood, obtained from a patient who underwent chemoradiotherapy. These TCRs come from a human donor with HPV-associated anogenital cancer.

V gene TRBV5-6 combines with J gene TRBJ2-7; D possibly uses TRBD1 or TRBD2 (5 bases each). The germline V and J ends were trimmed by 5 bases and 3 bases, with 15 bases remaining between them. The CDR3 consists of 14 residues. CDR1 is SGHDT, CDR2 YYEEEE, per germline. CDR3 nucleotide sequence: TGTGCCAGCAGGCCCGGGACGGAGTTCTACGAGCAGTACTTC. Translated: CASRPGTEFYEQYF.

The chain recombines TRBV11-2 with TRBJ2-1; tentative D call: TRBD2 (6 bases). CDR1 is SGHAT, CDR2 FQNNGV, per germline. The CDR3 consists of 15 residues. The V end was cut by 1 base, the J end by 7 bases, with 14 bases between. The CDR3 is CASSLVYGRGNEQFF. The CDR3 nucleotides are TGTGCCAGCAGCTTAGTGTATGGTCGGGGGAATGAGCAGTTCTTC.

CDR3 loop: CASSRDRDRVYEQYF. CDR3 in DNA: TGTGCCAGCAGTCGTGACCGGGACAGGGTGTACGAGCAGTACTTC. The genes are TRBV2 and TRBJ2-7; TRBD1 matches 9 bases. From germline, CDR1 is SNHLY and CDR2 FYNNEI. V gave up 5 bases and J gave up 4 bases; unmatched junction bases: 9. CDR3 size: 15 residues.

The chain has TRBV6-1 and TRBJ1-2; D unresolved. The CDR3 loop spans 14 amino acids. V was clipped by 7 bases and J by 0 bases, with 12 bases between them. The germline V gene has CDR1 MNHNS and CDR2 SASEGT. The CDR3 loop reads CASIVQTSNYGYTF. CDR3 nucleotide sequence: TGTGCCAGCATCGTGCAGACCTCTAACTATGGCTACACCTTC.

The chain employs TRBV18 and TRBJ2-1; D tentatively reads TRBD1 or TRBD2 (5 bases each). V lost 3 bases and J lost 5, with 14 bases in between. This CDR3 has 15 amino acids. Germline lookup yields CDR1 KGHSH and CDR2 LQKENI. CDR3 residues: CASSPPGTGDNEQFF. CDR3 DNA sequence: TGTGCCAGCTCACCGCCTGGGACGGGTGACAATGAGCAGTTCTTC. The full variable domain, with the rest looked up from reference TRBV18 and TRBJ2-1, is NAGVMQNPRHLVRRRGQEARLRCSPMKGHSHVYWYRQLPEEGLKFMVYLQKENIIDESGMPKERFSAEFPKEGPSILRIQQVVRGDSAAYFCASSPPGTGDNEQFFGPGTRLTVL.

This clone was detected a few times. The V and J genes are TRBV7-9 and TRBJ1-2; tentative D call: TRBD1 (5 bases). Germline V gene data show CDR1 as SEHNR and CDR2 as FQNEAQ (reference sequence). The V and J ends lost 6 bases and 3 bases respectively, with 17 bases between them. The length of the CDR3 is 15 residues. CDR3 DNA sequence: TGTGCCAGCAGTCGGGTTGAGGGGTCGCACTATGGCTACACCTTC. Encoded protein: CASSRVEGSHYGYTF. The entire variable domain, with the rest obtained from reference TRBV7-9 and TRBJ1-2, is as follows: DTGVSQNPRHKITKRGQNVTFRCDPISEHNRLYWYRQTLGQGPEFLTYFQNEAQLEKSRLLSDRFSAERPKGSFSTLEIQRTEQGDSAMYLCASSRVEGSHYGYTFGSGTRLTVV.

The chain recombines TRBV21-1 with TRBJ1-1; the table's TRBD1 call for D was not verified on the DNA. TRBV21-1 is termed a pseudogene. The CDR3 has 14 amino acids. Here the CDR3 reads CASALTGVQTEAFF. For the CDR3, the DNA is TGTGCCAGCGCGTTGACAGGGGTACAAACTGAAGCTTTCTTT.

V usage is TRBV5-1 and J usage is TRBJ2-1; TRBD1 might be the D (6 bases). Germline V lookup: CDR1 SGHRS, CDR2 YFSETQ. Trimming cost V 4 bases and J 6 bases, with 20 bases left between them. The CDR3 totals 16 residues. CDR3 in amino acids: CASSPNPGQERNEQFF. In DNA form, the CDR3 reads TGCGCCAGCAGCCCCAATCCGGGACAAGAACGCAATGAGCAGTTCTTC.

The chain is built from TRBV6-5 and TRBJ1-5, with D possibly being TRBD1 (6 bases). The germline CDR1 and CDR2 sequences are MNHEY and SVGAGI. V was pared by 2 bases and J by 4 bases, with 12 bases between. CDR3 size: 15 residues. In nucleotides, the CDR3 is TGTGCCAGCAGTTACGGAACGGACAGTAATCAGCCCCAGCATTTT. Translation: CASSYGTDSNQPQHF.

The CDR3 protein is CAIRDRDRDTEAFF. CDR3 DNA: TGTGCCATCAGGGACAGGGACAGGGACACTGAAGCTTTCTTT. The chain has TRBV10-3 and TRBJ1-1, with 9 bases identical to TRBD1. Trimming removed 6 bases from V and 3 bases from J; junction bases left unmatched: 5. CDR3 length: 14 residues. Germline V gene data show CDR1 as ENHRY and CDR2 as SYGVKD.

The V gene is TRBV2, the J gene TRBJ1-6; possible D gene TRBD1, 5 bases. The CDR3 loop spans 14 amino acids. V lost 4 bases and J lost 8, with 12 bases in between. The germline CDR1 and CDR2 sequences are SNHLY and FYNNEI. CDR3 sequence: CASSVRGSDSPLHF. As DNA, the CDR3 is TGTGCCAGCAGTGTTAGGGGATCGGATTCACCCCTCCACTTT.

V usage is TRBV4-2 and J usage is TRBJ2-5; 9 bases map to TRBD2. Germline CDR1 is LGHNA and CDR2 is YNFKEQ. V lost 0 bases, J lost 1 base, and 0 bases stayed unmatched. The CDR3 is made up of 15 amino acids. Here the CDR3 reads CASSQERGGQETQYF. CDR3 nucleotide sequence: TGTGCCAGCAGCCAAGAGCGGGGGGGCCAAGAGACCCAGTACTTC.

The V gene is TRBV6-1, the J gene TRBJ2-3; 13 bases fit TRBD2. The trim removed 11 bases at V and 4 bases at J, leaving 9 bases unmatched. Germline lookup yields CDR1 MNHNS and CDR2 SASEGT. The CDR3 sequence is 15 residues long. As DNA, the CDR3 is TGTGCCGGAACTAGCGGGGGGGCTGACCCAGATACGCAGTATTTT. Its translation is CAGTSGGADPDTQYF.

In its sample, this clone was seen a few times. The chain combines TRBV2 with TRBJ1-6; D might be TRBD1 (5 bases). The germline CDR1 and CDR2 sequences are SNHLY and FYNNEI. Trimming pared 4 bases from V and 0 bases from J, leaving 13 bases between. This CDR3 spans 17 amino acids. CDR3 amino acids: CASSGDVGLSYNSPLHF. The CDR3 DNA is TGTGCCAGCAGTGGGGACGTAGGTCTCTCCTATAATTCACCCCTCCACTTT.

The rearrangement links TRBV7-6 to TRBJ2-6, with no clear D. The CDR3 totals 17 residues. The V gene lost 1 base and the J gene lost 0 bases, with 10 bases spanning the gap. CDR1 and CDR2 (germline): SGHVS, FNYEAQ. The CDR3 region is CASSLEAGRSGANVLTF. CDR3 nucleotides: TGTGCCAGCAGCTTAGAGGCAGGCCGCTCTGGGGCCAACGTCCTGACTTTC.

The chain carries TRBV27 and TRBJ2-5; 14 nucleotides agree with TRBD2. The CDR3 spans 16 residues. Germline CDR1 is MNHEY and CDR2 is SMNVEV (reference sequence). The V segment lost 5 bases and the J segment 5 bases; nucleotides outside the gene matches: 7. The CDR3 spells CASSQLRLAGGETQYF. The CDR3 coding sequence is TGTGCCAGCAGTCAACTCCGACTAGCGGGGGGGGAGACCCAGTACTTC.

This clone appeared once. CDR3 sequence: CASSYAGGWTGELFF. The CDR3 DNA follows: TGTGCCAGCAGTTACGCGGGGGGGTGGACCGGGGAGCTGTTTTTT. The chain links TRBV6-5 to TRBJ2-2; 9 bases match TRBD2. This CDR3 has 15 residues. Germline V gene data show CDR1 as MNHEY and CDR2 as SVGAGI. V lost 2 bases, J lost 5 bases, and 3 bases stayed unmatched.

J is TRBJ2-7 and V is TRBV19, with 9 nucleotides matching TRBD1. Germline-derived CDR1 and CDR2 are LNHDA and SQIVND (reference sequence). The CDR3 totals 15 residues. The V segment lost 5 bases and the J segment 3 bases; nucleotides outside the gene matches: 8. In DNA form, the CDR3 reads TGTGCCAGTAGTGCTGGGACAGGGAAAATCTACGAGCAGTACTTC. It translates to CASSAGTGKIYEQYF.

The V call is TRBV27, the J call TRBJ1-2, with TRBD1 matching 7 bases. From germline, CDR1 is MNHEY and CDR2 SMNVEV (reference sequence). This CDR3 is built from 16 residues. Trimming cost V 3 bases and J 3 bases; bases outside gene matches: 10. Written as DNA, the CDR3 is TGTGCCAGCAGTTTTGAAACAGGGGCCCCTTACTATGGCTACACCTTC. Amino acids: CASSFETGAPYYGYTF.

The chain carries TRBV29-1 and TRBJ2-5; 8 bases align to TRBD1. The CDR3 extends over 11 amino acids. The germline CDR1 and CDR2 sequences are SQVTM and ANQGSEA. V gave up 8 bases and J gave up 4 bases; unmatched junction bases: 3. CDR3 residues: CSSGQGETQYF. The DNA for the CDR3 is TGCAGCTCTGGACAGGGAGAGACCCAGTACTTC.

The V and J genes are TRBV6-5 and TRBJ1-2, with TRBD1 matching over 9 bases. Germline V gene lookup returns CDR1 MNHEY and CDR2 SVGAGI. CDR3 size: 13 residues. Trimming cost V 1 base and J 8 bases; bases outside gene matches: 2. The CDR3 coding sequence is TGTGCCAGCAGTTACTTGGGGACAGGGGGCTACACCTTC. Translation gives CASSYLGTGGYTF.